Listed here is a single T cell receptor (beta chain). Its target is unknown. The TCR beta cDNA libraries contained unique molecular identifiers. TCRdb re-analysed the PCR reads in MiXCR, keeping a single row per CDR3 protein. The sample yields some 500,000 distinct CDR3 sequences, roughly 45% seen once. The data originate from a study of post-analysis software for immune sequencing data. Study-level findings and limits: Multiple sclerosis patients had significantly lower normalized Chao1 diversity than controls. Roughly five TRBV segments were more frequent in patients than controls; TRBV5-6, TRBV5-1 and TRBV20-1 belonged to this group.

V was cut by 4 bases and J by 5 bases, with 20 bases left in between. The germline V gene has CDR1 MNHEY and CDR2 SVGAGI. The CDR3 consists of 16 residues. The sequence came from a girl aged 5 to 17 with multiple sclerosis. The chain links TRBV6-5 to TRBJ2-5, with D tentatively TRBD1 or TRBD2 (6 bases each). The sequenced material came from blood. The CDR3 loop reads CASSSIFGGLLETQYF. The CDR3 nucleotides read TGTGCCAGCAGTTCTATCTTTGGGGGGCTATTGGAGACCCAGTACTTC.